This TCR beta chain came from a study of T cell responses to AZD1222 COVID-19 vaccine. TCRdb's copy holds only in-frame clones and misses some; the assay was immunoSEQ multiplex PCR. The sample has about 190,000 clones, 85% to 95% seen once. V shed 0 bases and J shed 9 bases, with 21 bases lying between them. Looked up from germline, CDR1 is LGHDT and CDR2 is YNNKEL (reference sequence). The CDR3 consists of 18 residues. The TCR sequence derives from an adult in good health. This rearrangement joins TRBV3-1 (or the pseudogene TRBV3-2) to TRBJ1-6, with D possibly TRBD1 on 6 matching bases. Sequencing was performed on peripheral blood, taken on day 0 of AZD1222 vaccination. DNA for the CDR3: TGTGCCAGCAGCCAAGATGGCAGGGGTAGGTCGTTTGGTTCACCCCTCCACTTT. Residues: CASSQDGRGRSFGSPLHF.